This TCR beta chain was sequenced during a study of sequential checkpoint blockade in melanoma. Study at large: Arm A got nivolumab then ipilimumab; arm B the reverse, 1:1.

Clones were sequenced by immunoSEQ multiplex PCR, and TCRdb holds only the in-frame ones, with some missing. The table has over 15,000 clones, around four fifths seen once. Treatment: randomized to nivolumab then ipilimumab (arm A) or the reverse (arm B). Patients had received no earlier DNA-damaging chemotherapy. From thawed PBMCs, live CD3+CD8+ cells negative for CD19 and CD56 were sorted. The CDR3 totals 16 residues. V lost 3 bases, J lost 7 bases, and 8 bases stayed unmatched. Germline V gene sequence: CDR1 MNHEY, CDR2 SMNVEV (reference sequence). This clonotype originated in a human donor with melanoma. V gene TRBV27 combines with J gene TRBJ2-1; TRBD1 matches 11 bases. This sample comprised CD8+ T cells sorted from blood (inferred from file names), obtained from a patient given nivolumab and ipilimumab in sequence. CDR3 amino acids: CASSFGGTGGINEQFF. In nucleotides, the CDR3 is TGTGCCAGCAGTTTCGGCGGGACAGGGGGTATAAATGAGCAGTTCTTC.